Shown below are 27 T cell receptor beta chains from a single sample sequenced in a study of metastatic and nonmetastatic thyroid tumors. No patient had received any treatment before thyroid surgery. TCRdb reprocessed the PCR reads using MiXCR. Of tens of thousands of clones listed, roughly 18% are singletons. Input material: adjacent normal tissue. The receptors originated from a male donor with papillary thyroid cancer or a benign thyroid nodule (not recorded which). Some clones in this sample may be carry-over from other donors' samples.

In its sample, this clone was seen a few times. This chain connects TRBV9 to TRBJ2-2; the D gene is possibly TRBD2 (6 bases). The CDR3 loop spans 16 amino acids. Germline CDR1 is SGDLS and CDR2 is YYNGEE. Trimming pared 0 bases from V and 4 bases from J, leaving 13 bases between. This CDR3 is CASSVVPLASTGELFF. The CDR3 DNA sequence: TGTGCCAGCAGCGTAGTCCCCCTAGCGAGCACCGGGGAGCTGTTTTTT.

This chain connects TRBV10-3 to TRBJ1-1, with D tentatively TRBD1 (5 bases). Germline V CDR1 and CDR2: ENHRY, SYGVKD. V lost 3 bases, J lost 6 bases, and 23 bases lay in between. The CDR3 totals 17 residues. The CDR3 is CAISELLGVTGPAEAFF. The CDR3 coding sequence is TGTGCCATCAGTGAACTCTTAGGTGTAACGGGACCCGCTGAAGCTTTCTTT.

This clone has a count of ten or more. The chain couples TRBV12-5 to TRBJ1-3; D is ambiguous. The germline CDR1 and CDR2 sequences are LGHNT and FRNRAP. Trimming removed 4 bases from V and 2 bases from J, with 9 bases in between. This CDR3 contains 14 residues. In DNA form, the CDR3 reads TGTGCTAGTGGTTCCCCCTCGGCTGGAAACACCATATATTTT. Amino acid sequence: CASGSPSAGNTIYF.

This clone showed up many times. The chain uses TRBV11-1 and TRBJ2-1; 11 bases line up with TRBD1. Trimming removed 1 base from V and 6 bases from J; junction bases left unmatched: 5. Per germline, CDR1 SGHAT and CDR2 FQDESV (reference sequence). CDR3 length equals 16 residues. CDR3 sequence: CASSLVGQGAGNEQFF. CDR3 in DNA: TGTGCCAGCAGCTTAGTCGGACAGGGGGCCGGCAATGAGCAGTTCTTC.

This chain uses TRBV4-2 with TRBJ2-1, with TRBD1 as a possible D gene (5 bases). The CDR3 runs 15 residues. V lost 4 bases to trimming and J lost 4 bases, with 14 bases between them. The germline gives CDR1 LGHNA, CDR2 YNFKEQ. CDR3 sequence: CASSPFQGEYNEQFF. The CDR3 nucleotides are TGTGCCAGCAGCCCTTTTCAGGGTGAATACAATGAGCAGTTCTTC.

This clone was seen repeatedly, ten times or more. J is TRBJ2-2 and V is TRBV19; 9 bases line up with TRBD2. CDR3 length: 18 amino acids. Germline CDR1 reads LNHDA; CDR2 reads SQIVND (reference sequence). The junction had 8 bases not matched to a gene; V was cut back by 3 bases and J by 0 bases. The CDR3 coding sequence is TGTGCCAGTAGTATGGGAGCTAGCGGGGTTGCGAACACCGGGGAGCTGTTTTTT. Amino acids: CASSMGASGVANTGELFF.

About this clone itself: The CDR3 end shows no conserved phenylalanine or tryptophan, and so a read error is likely. This rearrangement joins TRBV5-8 to TRBJ1-1; no clear D. V was trimmed by 4 bases and J by 0 bases, leaving 10 bases between them. This CDR3 has 14 amino acids. CDR1 SGHTS and CDR2 YDEGEE come from the germline V gene. The CDR3 reads CASSPQLLNTEAFY. In DNA form, the CDR3 reads TGTGCCAGCAGCCCACAGCTTCTGAACACTGAAGCTTTCTAT.

The rearrangement uses TRBV6-1 and TRBJ1-5; weak D call: TRBD1 (5 bases). V was clipped by 3 bases and J by 4 bases, with 16 bases between them. Germline CDR1 MNHNS, CDR2 SASEGT. The CDR3 runs 16 residues. The CDR3 loop reads CASSEFHRGLNQPQHF. CDR3 coding DNA: TGTGCCAGCAGTGAGTTCCACCGGGGCTTGAATCAGCCCCAGCATTTT.

By share of the sample, this clone is medium-sized. This rearrangement joins TRBV2 to TRBJ2-7, with 9 bases aligning to TRBD2. The CDR3 totals 17 residues. After removal of 3 bases from V and 0 bases from J, the junction contained 9 bases not matched to a gene. CDR1 and CDR2 from the germline V gene are SNHLY and FYNNEI. CDR3 amino acids: CASSDIKASGDSYEQYV. CDR3 DNA sequence: TGTGCCAGCAGTGACATCAAGGCTAGCGGGGACTCCTACGAGCAGTACGTC.

This clone occurred many times. The chain carries TRBV18 and TRBJ2-6, with no clear D. V was clipped by 3 bases and J by 3 bases, with 6 bases between them. Germline CDR1 reads KGHSH; CDR2 reads LQKENI. The length of the CDR3 is 14 residues. Here the CDR3 reads CASSPGVGANVLTF. For the CDR3, the DNA is TGTGCCAGCTCACCCGGCGTTGGGGCCAACGTCCTGACTTTC.

This clone was picked up many times. The chain employs TRBV5-1 and TRBJ2-3; the D is unclear. This CDR3 region has 12 residues. Germline lookup yields CDR1 SGHRS and CDR2 YFSETQ. V was pared by 1 base and J by 2 bases, with 2 bases between. CDR3: CASSLFTDTQYF. The CDR3 DNA reads as TGCGCCAGCAGCTTGTTCACAGATACGCAGTATTTT.

This clone came up many times. V is TRBV24-1 and J is TRBJ2-5; D is unclear. CDR1 KGHDR and CDR2 SFDVKD come from the germline V gene. The CDR3 runs 12 residues. V dropped 0 bases and J dropped 3 bases, with 1 base sitting between them. The CDR3 region is CATSDLKETQYF. In DNA, the CDR3 is TGTGCCACCAGTGATTTGAAAGAGACCCAGTACTTC.

The genes are TRBV11-1 and TRBJ2-7; D ambiguous. Germline CDR1 SGHAT, CDR2 FQDESV (reference sequence). The ends were cut back, 6 bases at V and 3 bases at J, with 9 bases in the middle. The CDR3 is made up of 12 amino acids. The CDR3 DNA reads as TGTGCCAGCAGTCTTACCAACTACGAGCAGTACTTC. Its translation: CASSLTNYEQYF.

This clone appeared a single time. The chain employs TRBV7-9 and TRBJ2-1; the D is unclear. The CDR3 runs to 14 residues. Germline-derived CDR1 and CDR2 are SEHNR and FQNEAQ (reference sequence). Trimming pared 5 bases from V and 3 bases from J, leaving 11 bases between. In DNA form, the CDR3 reads TGTGCCAGCAGCCCGAACGACATCTACAATGAGCAGTTCTTC. Translated: CASSPNDIYNEQFF.

This clone is classed as medium-sized. This rearrangement joins TRBV7-3 to TRBJ2-2, with no clear D. This CDR3 has 14 residues. In germline, CDR1 is SGHTA, CDR2 FQGTGA. V was pared by 5 bases and J by 3 bases, with 10 bases between. The CDR3 DNA reads as TGTGCCAGCAGCCCTACTGACTACACCGGGGAGCTGTTTTTT. Translated, it gives CASSPTDYTGELFF. The whole variable domain, remainder taken from reference TRBV7-3 and TRBJ2-2, is GAGVSQTPSNKVTEKGKYVELRCDPISGHTALYWYRQSLGQGPEFLIYFQGTGAADDSGLPNDRFFAVRPEGSVSTLKIQRTERGDSAVYLCASSPTDYTGELFFGEGSRLTVL.

For this clone: One end of the junction does not line up with germline, which may come from a read error. The chain links TRBV6-2 or TRBV6-3 to TRBJ2-6, with D tentatively TRBD1 or TRBD2 (5 bases each). The germline gives CDR1 MNHEY, CDR2 SVGEGT. The CDR3 has 18 residues. The CDR3 loop reads CASSYEAGGWSGATVLTF. The CDR3 DNA is TGTGCCAGCAGTTACGAGGCAGGCGGCTGGTCCGGGGCCACCGTCCTGACTTTC.

The chain employs TRBV7-8 and TRBJ2-7; 11 nucleotides agree with TRBD2. CDR3 length equals 14 residues. CDR1 and CDR2 (germline): SGHVS, FQNEAQ. V was clipped by 6 bases and J by 7 bases; unmatched bases: 8. For the CDR3, the DNA is TGTGCCAGCAGTGAGGGCAGACTAGCGGGAGAGCAGTACGTC. Its protein is CASSEGRLAGEQYV.

This clone was seen repeatedly, ten times or more. This sequence joins TRBV9 and TRBJ1-3; D possibly corresponds to TRBD1 (5 bases). The CDR3 length is 17 residues. V was pared by 0 bases and J by 6 bases, with 19 bases between. Looked up from germline, CDR1 is SGDLS and CDR2 is YYNGEE. The CDR3 DNA reads as TGTGCCAGCAGCGTAGGGTTATTGGGGACGTCCGAAAACACCATATATTTT. Translating gives CASSVGLLGTSENTIYF.

This clone has just a few counts. This chain connects TRBV2 to TRBJ2-7; no reliable D call. Trimming removed 11 bases at V and 2 bases at J, with 16 bases between. The CDR3 contains 13 residues. Germline CDR1 SNHLY, CDR2 FYNNEI. The CDR3 DNA reads as TGTGCCCCTGGGTCTACTCGTCCCTACGAGCAGTACTTC. Translating gives CAPGSTRPYEQYF. Looking up the rest from reference TRBV2 and TRBJ2-7 gives the full variable domain: EPEVTQTPSHQVTQMGQEVILRCVPISNHLYFYWYRQILGQKVEFLVSFYNNEISEKSEIFDDQFSVERPDGSNFTLKIRSTKLEDSAMYFCAPGSTRPYEQYFGPGTRLTVT.

This clone was seen many times. The rearrangement joins TRBV18 to TRBJ1-3; D ambiguous. This CDR3 is built from 13 residues. CDR1 and CDR2 (germline): KGHSH, LQKENI. Trimming removed 6 bases at V and 3 bases at J, with 9 bases between. The CDR3 DNA reads as TGTGCCAGCTCGCCAAGGGATGGAAACACCATATATTTT. This encodes CASSPRDGNTIYF.

This clone was counted many times. The CDR3 DNA sequence: TGTGCCAGCGCTGTTCGGGGGGGCCTGGCCGGTGACTACAATGAGCAGTTCTTC. Protein sequence: CASAVRGGLAGDYNEQFF. The V gene is TRBV6-5, the J gene TRBJ2-1; TRBD2 matches 8 bases. CDR1 and CDR2 (germline): MNHEY, SVGAGI. V was pared by 8 bases and J by 3 bases, with 18 bases of the junction left unmatched. The CDR3 loop spans 18 amino acids.

A remark on this clone: As the CDR3 is not closed by the conserved phenylalanine or tryptophan, this likely results from a read error. This chain connects TRBV7-8 to TRBJ2-7, with D tentatively TRBD1 (5 bases). Trimming cost V 6 bases and J 3 bases, with 18 bases left between them. The CDR3 contains 15 residues. Germline V lookup: CDR1 SGHVS, CDR2 FQNEAQ. The CDR3 sequence is CASRSTPQGLYEQYL. Written as DNA, the CDR3 is TGTGCCAGCAGATCCACCCCGCAGGGCCTCTACGAGCAGTACCTC.

This clone was counted only a few times. The V and J genes are TRBV7-8 and TRBJ2-7; the D is unclear. The CDR3 has 15 residues. Trimming took 1 base from V and 2 from J, leaving 12 bases between them. Germline lookup yields CDR1 SGHVS and CDR2 FQNEAQ. CDR3 coding DNA: TGTGCCAGCAGCTTAGGGGCAGGAATAGCCTACGAGCAGTACTTC. Translated: CASSLGAGIAYEQYF.

This clone was recorded only once. CDR3 sequence reads: CASRTTGRSRGTQYF. The CDR3 DNA reads as TGTGCCAGCAGAACTACAGGGAGGTCTAGGGGGACCCAGTACTTC. The rearrangement uses TRBV28 and TRBJ2-5; D tentatively reads TRBD1 or TRBD2 (6 bases each). This CDR3 spans 15 amino acids. V was trimmed by 6 bases and J by 7 bases, leaving 21 bases between them. Germline lookup yields CDR1 MDHEN and CDR2 SYDVKM.

The J gene is TRBJ2-3, the V gene TRBV12-3 or TRBV12-4, with TRBD2 matching over 7 bases. V shed 3 bases and J 3 bases; nucleotides not matched to a gene: 12. The CDR3 sequence is 17 residues long. CDR3: CASSLVGGVRGTDTQYF. The CDR3 bases are TGTGCCAGCAGTTTGGTGGGGGGGGTGAGGGGTACAGATACGCAGTATTTT.

Notes on this clone: Possible read error: a much larger clone is one base away. This chain connects TRBV4-2 to TRBJ2-1; D remains ambiguous. The CDR3 has 15 residues. Trimming took off 4 bases at V and 6 bases at J, with 16 bases between the two ends. The V gene's germline CDR1 is LGHNA and CDR2 YNFKEQ. CDR3 in DNA: TGTGCCAGCAGCCCGAGGAGCGTGGGTTTCAATGAGCAGTTCTTC. As protein: CASSPRSVGFNEQFF.

This clone is classed as medium-sized. The gene calls are TRBV28 and TRBJ1-6; TRBD1 matches 8 bases. Germline trimming cut 5 bases from V and 9 bases from J; bases unmatched to any gene: 9. The CDR3 runs 15 residues. CDR1 is MDHEN and CDR2 is SYDVKM in the germline V gene. The CDR3 sequence: CASSPVGQGGSPLHF. Here the CDR3 DNA reads TGTGCCAGCAGTCCCGTAGGACAGGGTGGTTCACCCCTCCACTTT. The full variable domain, with the rest looked up from reference TRBV28 and TRBJ1-6, is DVKVTQSSRYLVKRTGEKVFLECVQDMDHENMFWYRQDPGLGLRLIYFSYDVKMKEKGDIPEGYSVSREKKERFSLILESASTNQTSMYLCASSPVGQGGSPLHFGNGTRLTVT.